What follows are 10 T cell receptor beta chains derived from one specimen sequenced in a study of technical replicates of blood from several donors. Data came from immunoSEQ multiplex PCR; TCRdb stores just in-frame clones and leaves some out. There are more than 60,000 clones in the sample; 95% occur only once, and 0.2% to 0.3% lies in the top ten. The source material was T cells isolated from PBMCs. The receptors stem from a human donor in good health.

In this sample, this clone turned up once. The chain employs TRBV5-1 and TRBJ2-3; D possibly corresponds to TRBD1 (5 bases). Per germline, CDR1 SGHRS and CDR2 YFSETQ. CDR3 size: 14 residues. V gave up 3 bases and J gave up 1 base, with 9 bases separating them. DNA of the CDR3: TGCGCCAGCAGCTGGGGCGAGGGCACAGATACGCAGTATTTT. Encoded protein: CASSWGEGTDTQYF.

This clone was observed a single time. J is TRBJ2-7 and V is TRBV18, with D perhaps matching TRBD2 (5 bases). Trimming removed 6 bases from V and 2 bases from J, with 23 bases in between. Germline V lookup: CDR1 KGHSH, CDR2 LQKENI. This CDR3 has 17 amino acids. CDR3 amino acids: CASSGNSAALQPYEQYF. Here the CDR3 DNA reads TGTGCCAGCTCTGGTAATAGCGCAGCATTACAACCCTACGAGCAGTACTTC.

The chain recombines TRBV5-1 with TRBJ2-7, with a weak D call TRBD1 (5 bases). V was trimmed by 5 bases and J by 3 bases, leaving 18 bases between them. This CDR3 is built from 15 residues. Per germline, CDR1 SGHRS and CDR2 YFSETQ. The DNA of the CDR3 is TGCGCCAGCAGTTCGAGTCCGAGACAGTTCTACGAGCAGTACTTC. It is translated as CASSSSPRQFYEQYF. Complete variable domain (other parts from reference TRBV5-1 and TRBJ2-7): KAGVTQTPRYLIKTRGQQVTLSCSPISGHRSVSWYQQTPGQGLQFLFEYFSETQRNKGNFPGRFSGRQFSNSRSEMNVSTLELGDSALYLCASSSSPRQFYEQYFGPGTRLTVT.

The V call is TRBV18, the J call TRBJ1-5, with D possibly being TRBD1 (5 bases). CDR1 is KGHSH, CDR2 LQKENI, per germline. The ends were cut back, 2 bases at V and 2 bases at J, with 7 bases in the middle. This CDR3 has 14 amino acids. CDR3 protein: CASSPTGGNQPQHF. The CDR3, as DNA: TGTGCCAGCTCACCAACAGGAGGCAATCAGCCCCAGCATTTT.

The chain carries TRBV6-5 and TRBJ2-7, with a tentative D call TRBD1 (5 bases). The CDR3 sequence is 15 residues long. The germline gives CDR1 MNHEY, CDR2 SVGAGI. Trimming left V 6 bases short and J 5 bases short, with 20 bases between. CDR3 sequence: CASRANSGIVHEQYF. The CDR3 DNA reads TGTGCCAGCAGAGCAAACTCAGGGATAGTACACGAGCAGTACTTC.

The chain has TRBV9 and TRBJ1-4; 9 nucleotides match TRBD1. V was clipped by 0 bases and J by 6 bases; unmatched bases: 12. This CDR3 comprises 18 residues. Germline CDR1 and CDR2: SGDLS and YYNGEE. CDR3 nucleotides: TGTGCCAGCAGCGTAGGATGGACAGGGGCACCGAGAGATGAAAAACTGTTTTTT. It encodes CASSVGWTGAPRDEKLFF. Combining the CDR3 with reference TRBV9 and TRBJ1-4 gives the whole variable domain DSGVTQTPKHLITATGQRVTLRCSPRSGDLSVYWYQQSLDQGLQFLIQYYNGEERAKGNILERFSAQQFPDLHSELNLSSLELGDSALYFCASSVGWTGAPRDEKLFFGSGTQLSVL.

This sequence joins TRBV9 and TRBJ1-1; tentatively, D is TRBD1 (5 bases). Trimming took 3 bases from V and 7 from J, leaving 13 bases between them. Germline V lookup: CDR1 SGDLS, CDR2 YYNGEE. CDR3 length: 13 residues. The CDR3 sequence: CASSARGVGEAFF. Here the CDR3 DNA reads TGTGCCAGCAGCGCAAGGGGTGTCGGTGAAGCTTTCTTT.

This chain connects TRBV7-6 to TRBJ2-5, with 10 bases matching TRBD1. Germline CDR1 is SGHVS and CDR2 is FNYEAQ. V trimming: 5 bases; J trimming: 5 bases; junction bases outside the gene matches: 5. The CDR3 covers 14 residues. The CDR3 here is CASSGTGAGETQYF. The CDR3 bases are TGTGCCAGCAGCGGGACAGGGGCAGGGGAGACCCAGTACTTC.

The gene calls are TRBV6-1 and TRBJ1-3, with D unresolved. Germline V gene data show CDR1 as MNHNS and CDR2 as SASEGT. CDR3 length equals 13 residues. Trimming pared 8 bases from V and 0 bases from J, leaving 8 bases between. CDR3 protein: CASGRVSGNTIYF. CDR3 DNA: TGTGCCAGCGGGCGGGTCTCTGGAAACACCATATATTTT.

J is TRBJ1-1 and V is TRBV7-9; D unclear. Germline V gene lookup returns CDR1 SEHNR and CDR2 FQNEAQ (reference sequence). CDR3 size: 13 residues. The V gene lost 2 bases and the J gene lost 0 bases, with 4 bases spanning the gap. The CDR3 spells CASSLSMNTEAFF. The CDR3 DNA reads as TGTGCCAGCAGCTTATCCATGAACACTGAAGCTTTCTTT.